This TCR beta chain was sequenced in a study of post-analysis software for immune sequencing data. Overall study context: Disease trajectories encompassed relapsing-remitting, secondary progressive and progressive-relapsing multiple sclerosis.

The germline gives CDR1 MNHEY, CDR2 SMNVEV (reference sequence). The CDR3 sequence is 17 residues long. V was clipped by 5 bases and J by 2 bases; unmatched bases: 8. The study's findings and limits: The study found TRBV5-6, TRBV5-1 and TRBV20-1 among five TRBV segments more frequent in patients than controls.

Included in the TCR beta cDNA libraries were unique molecular identifiers. From the PCR reads, TCRdb called clonotypes with MiXCR, one entry per CDR3 protein. The table lists some 370,000 distinct CDR3 sequences, 30% to 45% of them singletons. This clonotype is a singleton in its sample. As yet, its antigen is unknown. Given a much more abundant clone one base away, this may be a read error. This receptor was obtained from a girl aged 10 to 17 with multiple sclerosis. The V gene is TRBV27, the J gene TRBJ2-1; TRBD1 agrees at 11 bases. The sequencing input was blood. The CDR3 DNA sequence: TGTGCCAGCAGTAGACGACCGGGACAGGGGGCCTACAATGAGCAGTTCTTC. Protein sequence: CASSRRPGQGAYNEQFF.